One and the same sample provided the 16 T cell receptor beta chains below, sequenced in a study of cytomegalovirus exposure and HLA in healthy donors (dated by TCRdb to 2017 to 2019). Libraries were built with the immunoSEQ multiplex PCR assay. A mixture of 60 forward primers for TCR Vbeta segments and 13 reverse primers for TCR Jbeta segments was used in the multiplex PCR. Entries here come from immuneACCESS through TCRdb and include only in-frame sequences with V and J called. Some clones fail to appear in such tables; in the studies checked, an unresolved V gene covers under half of the shortfall, and the cause of the remainder is unknown. The sample table shows roughly 100,000 clones, and 84% are seen once. Over 5% of the sample is in the top ten clones. Sequencing was carried out using PBMCs. Every receptor here comes from a woman under 30 in good health and CMV-seropositive.

This chain uses TRBV6-5 with TRBJ1-2, with TRBD1 identical over 8 bases. Trimming removed 4 bases from V and 8 bases from J; junction bases left unmatched: 6. The germline CDR1 and CDR2 sequences are MNHEY and SVGAGI. CDR3 length equals 13 residues. The CDR3 spells CASSWGQVGGYTF. The CDR3 DNA follows: TGTGCCAGCAGTTGGGGACAGGTCGGCGGCTACACCTTC.

This clone is a singleton in its sample. The chain is built from TRBV9 and TRBJ2-1; D not resolved. V dropped 4 bases and J dropped 8 bases, with 16 bases sitting between them. CDR3 length equals 14 residues. The germline gives CDR1 SGDLS, CDR2 YYNGEE. The CDR3 here is CASSPRPLVHEQFF. Here the CDR3 DNA reads TGTGCCAGCAGCCCCCGTCCCCTAGTGCATGAGCAGTTCTTC.

The genes are TRBV4-1 and TRBJ2-5, with 8 positions matching TRBD2. The germline gives CDR1 MGHRA, CDR2 YSYEKL. V dropped 1 base and J dropped 4; count of bases not matched to a gene: 8. The CDR3 consists of 16 residues. CDR3 amino acids: CASSQASGSGGETQYF. CDR3 bases: TGCGCCAGCAGCCAAGCCAGCGGGAGTGGGGGAGAGACCCAGTACTTC.

V usage is TRBV30 and J usage is TRBJ1-2, with D perhaps TRBD1 (6 bases). The CDR3 runs to 14 residues. V lost 0 bases to trimming and J lost 1 base, with 9 bases between them. The germline gives CDR1 GTSNPN, CDR2 SVGIG (reference sequence). CDR3 DNA sequence: TGTGCCTGGAGTGTAGGCAGGGGTAACTATGGCTACACCTTC. Its translation is CAWSVGRGNYGYTF.

The V and J genes are TRBV18 and TRBJ2-2; maybe TRBD1 (6 bases). CDR1 is KGHSH and CDR2 is LQKENI in the germline V gene. Trimming shortened V by 3 bases and J by 5 bases, and 19 bases separated the two germline ends. This CDR3 is 17 amino acids long. The CDR3 DNA follows: TGTGCCAGCTCACCTTTTGTGGCAGGGGAATTAACCGGGGAGCTGTTTTTT. Translating it yields CASSPFVAGELTGELFF.

About this clone itself: This CDR3 is also generated by other DNA sequences in the sample. V and J are TRBV15 and TRBJ2-5, with a weak D call TRBD1 (5 bases). The V and J ends lost 0 bases and 1 base respectively, with 6 bases between them. Per the germline V gene, CDR1 is LNHNV and CDR2 is YYDKDF (reference sequence). This CDR3 has 14 residues. The chain's CDR3 is CATSRDRGQETQYF. The CDR3 region has the DNA TGTGCCACCAGCAGAGATAGGGGCCAAGAGACCCAGTACTTC.

The rearrangement uses TRBV7-9 and TRBJ2-5; TRBD2 matches at 9 bases. There are 16 residues in the CDR3. V lost 2 bases and J lost 2; bases outside the gene matches: 6. Germline V gives CDR1 SEHNR, CDR2 FQNEAQ (reference sequence). The CDR3 here is CASSLFSGGRQETQYF. In nucleotides, the CDR3 is TGTGCCAGCAGCTTATTTAGCGGGGGCCGACAAGAGACCCAGTACTTC.

J is TRBJ2-1 and V is TRBV5-1, with D perhaps TRBD2 (6 bases). The CDR3 length is 16 residues. CDR1 SGHRS and CDR2 YFSETQ come from the germline V gene. Deletions cut 3 bases from V and 3 bases from J, with 16 bases between. The DNA of the CDR3 is TGCGCCAGCAGCTCCCTTGATAGCGGCGTCTACAATGAGCAGTTCTTC. Its translation is CASSSLDSGVYNEQFF.

The gene calls are TRBV6-5 and TRBJ2-7; 11 nucleotides line up with TRBD2. Germline CDR1 reads MNHEY; CDR2 reads SVGAGI. J lost 4 bases, V lost 6 bases, and 5 bases had no gene match. This CDR3 contains 14 residues. This CDR3 is CASSPTSGSYEQYF. CDR3 sequence (DNA): TGTGCCAGCAGCCCCACTAGCGGGAGTTACGAGCAGTACTTC.

The rearrangement links TRBV28 to TRBJ1-1, with 10 nucleotides matching TRBD1. CDR1 is MDHEN and CDR2 is SYDVKM in the germline V gene. The CDR3 contains 14 residues. V shed 7 bases and J 5 bases; nucleotides not matched to a gene: 7. The CDR3: CASKTGGASTEAFF. The CDR3, as DNA: TGTGCCAGCAAGACAGGGGGCGCGAGTACTGAAGCTTTCTTT. Complete variable domain (other parts from reference TRBV28 and TRBJ1-1): DVKVTQSSRYLVKRTGEKVFLECVQDMDHENMFWYRQDPGLGLRLIYFSYDVKMKEKGDIPEGYSVSREKKERFSLILESASTNQTSMYLCASKTGGASTEAFFGQGTRLTVV.

V is TRBV4-2 and J is TRBJ2-7; TRBD2 aligns across 7 bases. Trimming removed 1 base from V and 3 bases from J; junction bases left unmatched: 9. Germline values: CDR1 LGHNA, CDR2 YNFKEQ. This CDR3 spans 16 amino acids. The CDR3 loop is CASSQGRESIFYEQYF. DNA for the CDR3: TGTGCCAGCAGCCAAGGGCGGGAGTCAATATTCTACGAGCAGTACTTC.

The rearrangement uses TRBV25-1 and TRBJ1-1; unclear D gene. The germline CDR1 and CDR2 sequences are MGHDK and SYGVNS. Trimming removed 4 bases from V and 4 bases from J, with 10 bases in between. The CDR3 has 13 residues. CDR3 residues: CASSATTTTEAFF. For the CDR3, the DNA is TGTGCCAGCAGTGCCACGACAACCACTGAAGCTTTCTTT.

The chain is built from TRBV10-1 and TRBJ1-5; no reliable D call. The V and J ends lost 6 bases and 5 bases respectively, with 8 bases between them. Per germline, CDR1 WNHNN and CDR2 SYGVQD (reference sequence). The CDR3 contains 12 residues. DNA for the CDR3: TGCGCCAGCAGGACAAGATATCAGCCCCAGCATTTT. It encodes CASRTRYQPQHF.

This chain links TRBV5-4 with TRBJ2-2; 8 nucleotides match TRBD2. The CDR3 has 15 residues. Germline V gives CDR1 SGHNT, CDR2 YYREEE (reference sequence). Trimming at V came to 4 bases and at J to 6 bases, leaving 8 bases not matched to a gene. As DNA, the CDR3 is TGTGCCAGCAGCATCCGCGGGGGGTCCCCCGGGGAGCTGTTTTTT. It yields the protein CASSIRGGSPGELFF. Combining the CDR3 with reference TRBV5-4 and TRBJ2-2 gives the whole variable domain ETGVTQSPTHLIKTRGQQVTLRCSSQSGHNTVSWYQQALGQGPQFIFQYYREEENGRGNFPPRFSGLQFPNYSSELNVNALELDDSALYLCASSIRGGSPGELFFGEGSRLTVL.

This chain connects TRBV30 to TRBJ2-3; tentatively, D is TRBD1 (5 bases). From germline, CDR1 is GTSNPN and CDR2 SVGIG (reference sequence). Deletions cut 4 bases from V and 3 bases from J, with 11 bases between. The CDR3 is 13 amino acids. CDR3 nucleotide sequence: TGTGCCTGGACAGGGCGTTGGACAGATACGCAGTATTTT. Translated: CAWTGRWTDTQYF.

The genes are TRBV28 and TRBJ2-1, with D tentatively TRBD2 (6 bases). V gave up 7 bases and J gave up 10 bases, with 17 bases separating them. The CDR3 runs 13 residues. Germline lookup yields CDR1 MDHEN and CDR2 SYDVKM. DNA of the CDR3: TGTGCCAGCACCCCCGATAACGCGGGGGAGCAGTTCTTC. It specifies CASTPDNAGEQFF.